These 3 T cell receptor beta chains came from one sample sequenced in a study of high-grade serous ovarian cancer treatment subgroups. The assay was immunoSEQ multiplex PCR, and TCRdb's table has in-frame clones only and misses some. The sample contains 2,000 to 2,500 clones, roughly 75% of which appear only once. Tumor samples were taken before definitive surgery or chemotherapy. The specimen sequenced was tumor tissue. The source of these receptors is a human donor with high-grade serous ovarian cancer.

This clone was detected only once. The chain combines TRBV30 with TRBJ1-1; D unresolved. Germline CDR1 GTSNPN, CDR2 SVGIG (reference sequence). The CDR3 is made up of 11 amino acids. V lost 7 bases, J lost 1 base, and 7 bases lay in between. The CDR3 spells CAFSPNTEAFF. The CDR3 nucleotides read TGTGCCTTTAGTCCGAACACTGAAGCTTTCTTT.

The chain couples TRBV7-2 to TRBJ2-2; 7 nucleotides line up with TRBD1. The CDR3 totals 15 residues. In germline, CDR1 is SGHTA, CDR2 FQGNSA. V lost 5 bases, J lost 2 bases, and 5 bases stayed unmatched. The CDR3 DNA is TGTGCCAGCAGCCCACAGGGGACCAACACCGGGGAGCTGTTTTTT. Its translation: CASSPQGTNTGELFF.

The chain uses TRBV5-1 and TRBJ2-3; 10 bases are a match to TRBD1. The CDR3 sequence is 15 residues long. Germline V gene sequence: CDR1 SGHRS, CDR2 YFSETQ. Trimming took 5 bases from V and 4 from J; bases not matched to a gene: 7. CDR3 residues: CASSYRQGAADTQYF. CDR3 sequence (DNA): TGCGCCAGCAGTTACCGACAGGGGGCTGCAGATACGCAGTATTTT.